This record concerns one TCR beta chain sequence. It was with 60 Vbeta and 13 Jbeta primers that the PCR ran. Methods used by the authors: Among the unique TCR beta chains that a later analysis counted, about 81 million in all, about 11 million were shared. The repertoire was sequenced with immunoSEQ multiplex PCR; TCRdb's copy has only in-frame clones and lacks some. The V and J calls and clone size come from that table; D and trimming were worked out from the DNA. The sample records under 250,000 clones, 80% to 90% being singletons. These data come from a study of cytomegalovirus exposure and HLA in healthy donors. CDR1 ENHRY and CDR2 SYGVKD come from the germline V gene. The CDR3 sequence is 13 residues long. V was cut by 9 bases and J by 0 bases, with 11 bases left in between.

This TCR was sampled from a girl between 2 and 10 years old in good health and CMV-seronegative. Sequencing input: PBMCs. The chain links TRBV10-3 to TRBJ1-1; D is uncertain. CDR3 nucleotides: TGTGCCATACACGGAGGCTTGAACACTGAAGCTTTCTTT. As protein: CAIHGGLNTEAFF.